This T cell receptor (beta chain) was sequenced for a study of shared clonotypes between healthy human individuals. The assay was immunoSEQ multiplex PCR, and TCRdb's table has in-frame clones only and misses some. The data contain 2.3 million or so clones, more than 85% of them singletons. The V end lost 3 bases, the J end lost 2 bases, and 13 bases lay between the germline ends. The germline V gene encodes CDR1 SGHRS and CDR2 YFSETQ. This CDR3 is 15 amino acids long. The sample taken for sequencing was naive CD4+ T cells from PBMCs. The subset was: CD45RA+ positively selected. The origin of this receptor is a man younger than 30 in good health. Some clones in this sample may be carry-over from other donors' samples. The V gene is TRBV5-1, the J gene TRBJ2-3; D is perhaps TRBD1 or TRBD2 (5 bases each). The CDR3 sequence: CASSWSGGNTDTQYF. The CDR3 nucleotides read TGCGCCAGCAGCTGGAGTGGGGGAAACACAGATACGCAGTATTTT.